These 15 T cell receptor beta chains came from one sample sequenced in a study of blood T cell repertoires in COVID-19 (dated by TCRdb to the early 2020s). The method was the immunoSEQ multiplex PCR assay. Drawn from immuneACCESS, this table holds only the in-frame rearrangements with V and J called that TCRdb kept. Clones are partly lost; checked studies trace under half to an unresolved V gene and leave the rest unexplained. Within this sample are approximately 85,000 clones, with around 83% of them counted one time only. The leading ten clones occupy 22% of the sample. Source material: peripheral blood. These receptors all stem from a woman of 80 years or more in a cohort sampled during active or convalescent COVID-19.

This clone was picked up one time. V usage is TRBV6-5 and J usage is TRBJ2-3; 12 bases are a match to TRBD2. The V segment lost 5 bases and the J segment 5 bases; nucleotides outside the gene matches: 2. The CDR3 runs 14 residues. Germline V gene lookup returns CDR1 MNHEY and CDR2 SVGAGI. In DNA, the CDR3 is TGTGCCAGCAGTCCGGGACTAGCGGGAGATACGCAGTATTTT. Protein: CASSPGLAGDTQYF.

The chain carries TRBV11-3 and TRBJ1-2, with TRBD1 matching over 10 bases. Germline V gene data show CDR1 as SGHNT and CDR2 as YENEEA. The CDR3 loop spans 15 amino acids. Trimming cost V 1 base and J 3 bases; bases outside gene matches: 2. The CDR3 DNA follows: TGTGCCAGCAGCTTAGGGACAGGGGGAGACTATGGCTACACCTTC. Its protein product is CASSLGTGGDYGYTF.

In DNA, the CDR3 is TGCAGCGCCTCCGGGACTAGCGGCAATGAGCAGTTCTTC. Translating it yields CSASGTSGNEQFF. J is TRBJ2-1 and V is TRBV29-1, with 11 bases fitting TRBD2. V lost 7 bases, J lost 6 bases, and 5 bases stayed unmatched. The CDR3 contains 13 residues. Germline V gives CDR1 SQVTM, CDR2 ANQGSEA.

This sequence joins TRBV5-1 and TRBJ1-6, with TRBD1 matching 10 bases. The CDR3 covers 15 residues. CDR1 and CDR2 from the germline V gene are SGHRS and YFSETQ. J gave up 11 bases and V 2 bases, and 7 bases lay outside the gene matches. The DNA of the CDR3 is TGCGCCAGCAGCTTCAGGGGGGACAGGGGCACACCCCTCCACTTT. It translates to CASSFRGDRGTPLHF. Combining the CDR3 with reference TRBV5-1 and TRBJ1-6 gives the whole variable domain KAGVTQTPRYLIKTRGQQVTLSCSPISGHRSVSWYQQTPGQGLQFLFEYFSETQRNKGNFPGRFSGRQFSNSRSEMNVSTLELGDSALYLCASSFRGDRGTPLHFGNGTRLTVT.

This clone was observed once. The CDR3 loop reads CASSPPGGREAFF. CDR3 bases: TGTGCCAGCTCACCACCTGGGGGCCGTGAAGCTTTCTTT. J is TRBJ1-1 and V is TRBV18; a possible D gene is TRBD1 (6 bases). Germline CDR1 and CDR2: KGHSH and LQKENI. Deletions cut 0 bases from V and 7 bases from J, with 9 bases between. The CDR3 runs to 13 residues.

The CDR3 region has the DNA TGTGCCACCCGGGGGGCGCCGAACACCGGGGAGCTGTTTTTT. As protein: CATRGAPNTGELFF. V and J are TRBV24-1 and TRBJ2-2; a weak D match, TRBD2 (7 bases). There are 14 residues in the CDR3. Germline CDR1 and CDR2: KGHDR and SFDVKD. The germline V and J ends were trimmed by 9 bases and 0 bases, with 10 bases remaining between them.

The rearrangement links TRBV2 to TRBJ2-3, with TRBD2 identical over 7 bases. Trimming cost V 7 bases and J 3 bases; bases outside gene matches: 13. The CDR3 runs to 16 residues. CDR1 SNHLY and CDR2 FYNNEI come from the germline V gene. CDR3 DNA: TGTGCCAGCACCACCTTATCGACTAGCTGGACAGATACGCAGTATTTT. It yields the protein CASTTLSTSWTDTQYF. Supplemented by reference TRBV2 and TRBJ2-3, the full variable domain reads EPEVTQTPSHQVTQMGQEVILRCVPISNHLYFYWYRQILGQKVEFLVSFYNNEISEKSEIFDDQFSVERPDGSNFTLKIRSTKLEDSAMYFCASTTLSTSWTDTQYFGPGTRLTVL.

This clone was observed once. V gene TRBV10-3 combines with J gene TRBJ1-3, with TRBD1 identical over 12 bases. Germline V gene data show CDR1 as ENHRY and CDR2 as SYGVKD. The CDR3 has 16 residues. V dropped 6 bases and J dropped 0; count of bases not matched to a gene: 3. CDR3 amino acids: CAIRGQGASSGNTIYF. The DNA of the CDR3 is TGTGCCATCAGGGGACAGGGGGCGAGCTCTGGAAACACCATATATTTT.

The chain recombines TRBV6-5 with TRBJ2-3; 7 bases match TRBD2. CDR3 length: 13 amino acids. Germline lookup yields CDR1 MNHEY and CDR2 SVGAGI. With V trimmed by 2 bases and J by 5 bases, 1 base remained unmatched. The CDR3 sequence is CASSYAGEDTQYF. CDR3 nucleotide sequence: TGTGCCAGCAGTTACGCGGGAGAAGATACGCAGTATTTT.

The V gene is TRBV18, the J gene TRBJ2-1, with TRBD2 as a possible D gene (6 bases). The ends were cut back, 6 bases at V and 9 bases at J, with 12 bases in the middle. The V gene's germline CDR1 is KGHSH and CDR2 LQKENI. There are 12 residues in the CDR3. The CDR3 DNA is TGTGCCAGCTCCCCCTCTAGCGCTGAGCAGTTCTTC. Translation gives CASSPSSAEQFF.

This sequence joins TRBV5-1 and TRBJ2-7, with 11 bases matching TRBD2. The ends lost 4 bases at V and 5 bases at J; junction bases unmatched: 8. The CDR3 length is 15 residues. Germline-derived CDR1 and CDR2 are SGHRS and YFSETQ. The CDR3 spells CASSPFSGRAHEQYF. The CDR3 DNA follows: TGCGCCAGCAGCCCTTTTAGCGGGAGGGCCCACGAGCAGTACTTC.

The chain links TRBV30 to TRBJ2-7, with 11 bases that match TRBD1. The CDR3 is 14 residues long. The trim removed 3 bases at V and 3 bases at J, leaving 4 bases unmatched. Germline CDR1 is GTSNPN and CDR2 is SVGIG (reference sequence). As DNA, the CDR3 is TGTGCCTGGAGGACCGGGACAGGGGGCTACGAGCAGTACTTC. This gives the protein CAWRTGTGGYEQYF.

The chain is built from TRBV21-1 and TRBJ2-1; no check of the table's D call, TRBD2, against the DNA was made. TRBV21-1 is termed a pseudogene. The CDR3 loop spans 18 amino acids. In nucleotides, the CDR3 is TGTGCCAGCAGCAAAGCTCCGAGACTAGCGGGAGGGGTGTGTGAGCAGTTCTTC. It translates to CASSKAPRLAGGVCEQFF.

This clone was found once. The chain links TRBV10-3 to TRBJ2-1, with 14 positions matching TRBD2. The V gene's germline CDR1 is ENHRY and CDR2 SYGVKD. CDR3 length: 13 residues. Unmatched junction bases numbered 1, after V lost 10 bases and J lost 5 bases. The CDR3 sequence: CATTSGRDNEQFF. DNA for the CDR3: TGTGCCACGACTAGCGGGAGGGACAATGAGCAGTTCTTC.

The DNA of the CDR3 is TGTGCCACCAGTGACGCCGGGACAGGGGATACTGAAGCTTTCTTT. It yields the protein CATSDAGTGDTEAFF. This rearrangement joins TRBV24-1 to TRBJ1-1, with TRBD1 matching over 10 bases. V lost 4 bases to trimming and J lost 5 bases; unmatched junction nucleotides: 6. The CDR3 has 15 residues. CDR1 and CDR2 from the germline V gene are KGHDR and SFDVKD.